Only a few counts were recorded for the clone carrying this TCR beta chain. The antigen is not known. The data were obtained in a study of blood T cells in healthy people across ages. Study results and limitations: Long-lived donors exceeded aged donors in naive CD4+ cells and diversity. There was no known CMV status for donors, so expanded clonotype changes were possibly confounded. The authors considered diversity estimates from one million T cells to be underestimates.

A second about 7 to 11 cycle PCR used barcoded and J-beta primers. Each cDNA molecule was tagged by a template-switch adaptor with 12 random nucleotides. In TCRdb, the 5' RACE reads were re-called with MiXCR into one record per CDR3 protein. Of about 1,400,000 distinct CDR3 sequences listed, 55% to 75% are singletons. The CDR3 loop spans 17 amino acids. V lost 2 bases and J lost 3; bases outside the gene matches: 7. The germline gives CDR1 LGHDT, CDR2 YNNKEL (reference sequence). Sequenced sample: blood. The receptor comes from a man younger than 30 in good health. The V call is TRBV3-1, the J call TRBJ2-3, with 11 bases matching TRBD2. The CDR3 DNA reads TGTGCCAGCAGCCAACCCCTAGCGGGGGGTAGGACAGATACGCAGTATTTT. This codes for CASSQPLAGGRTDTQYF.